This is a list of T cell receptor beta chains from one sample in a study of cytomegalovirus exposure and HLA in healthy donors. The data were produced by immunoSEQ multiplex PCR, yet TCRdb's version contains in-frame clones alone and is incomplete. This table holds around 150,000 clones, about 68% found once. Material: PBMCs. The receptors derive from a human donor in good health. Both conserved end residues are part of each CDR3. The D gene is left open where the match is weak. For some rows the clone size is stated as once, few or many, or as a class when expanded; others skip it.

>TRBV5-4|TRBD2|TRBJ2-2|-
CASSIGLAGGSGELFF
TGTGCCAGCAGCATCGGACTAGCGGGAGGGTCCGGGGAGCTGTTTTTT
>TRBV5-6|-|TRBJ2-5|few
CASSEGGMAQTQYF
TGTGCCAGCAGCGAGGGGGGGATGGCCCAGACCCAGTACTTC
>TRBV29-1|-|TRBJ2-4|few
CSVEVGTQKYF
TGCAGCGTTGAAGTCGGGACTCAAAAGTACTTC
>TRBV7-2|TRBD2|TRBJ2-1|-
CASSSRRLAGGSSYNEQFF
TGTGCCAGCAGCTCCCGAAGACTAGCGGGAGGATCCTCCTACAATGAGCAGTTCTTC
>TRBV5-6|-|TRBJ2-7|-
CASSLAGRPTYEQYF
TGTGCCAGCAGCTTGGCTGGCAGGCCTACCTACGAGCAGTACTTC
>TRBV10-3|-|TRBJ2-7|-
CAIRDSYEQYF
TGTGCCATCAGGGACAGTTACGAGCAGTACTTC
>TRBV28|-|TRBJ2-2|-
CASSSSIRANTGELFF
TGTGCCAGCAGTTCTTCCATTAGAGCGAACACCGGGGAGCTGTTTTTT
>TRBV28|-|TRBJ2-7|-
CASGRPGLLTYEQYF
TGTGCCAGCGGCCGTCCGGGACTCCTCACCTACGAGCAGTACTTC
>TRBV25-1|-|TRBJ2-2|-
CASRSLNTGELFF
TGTGCCAGCAGGTCCTTGAACACCGGGGAGCTGTTTTTT
>TRBV5-6|-|TRBJ2-7|-
CASTLASVYSEQYF
TGTGCCAGCACCCTCGCTTCGGTTTATAGCGAGCAGTACTTC
>TRBV18|TRBD1|TRBJ2-7|-
CASSLTGTGGSYEQYF
TGTGCCAGCTCACTCACCGGGACAGGGGGCTCCTACGAGCAGTACTTC
>TRBV5-1|TRBD1|TRBJ2-7|-
CASSPGQGREQYF
TGCGCCAGCTCTCCGGGACAGGGTCGCGAGCAGTACTTC
>TRBV19|TRBD1|TRBJ1-5|-
CASGQGRNQPQHF
TGTGCCAGCGGACAGGGTAGGAATCAGCCCCAGCATTTT
>TRBV7-8|-|TRBJ2-7|few
CASSSATGSSYEQYF
TGTGCCAGCAGCTCCGCGACAGGATCGTCCTACGAGCAGTACTTC
>TRBV5-1|TRBD1|TRBJ1-2|-
CASSTLAGTGGEWSGYTF
TGCGCCAGCAGCACACTAGCCGGGACAGGGGGCGAGTGGAGCGGCTACACCTTC
>TRBV2|-|TRBJ1-4|-
CASSQDNEKLFF
TGTGCCAGCAGCCAGGATAATGAAAAACTGTTTTTT
>TRBV27|-|TRBJ2-7|few
CASRRLYEQYF
TGTGCCAGCAGGCGCCTATACGAGCAGTACTTC
>TRBV29-1|TRBD1|TRBJ1-4|once
CSVNRGSSEKLFF
TGCAGCGTAAACAGGGGGTCGAGTGAAAAACTGTTTTTT
>TRBV27|TRBD2|TRBJ2-7|-
CAIPGREATYEQYF
TGTGCCATTCCTGGGCGGGAGGCTACCTACGAGCAGTACTTC
>TRBV7-3|TRBD2|TRBJ2-3|-
CASSLRETDTQYF
TGTGCCAGCAGCTTGCGGGAGACAGATACGCAGTATTTT
>TRBV5-6|-|TRBJ2-1|-
CASSVDMNNEQFF
TGTGCCAGCAGCGTTGACATGAACAATGAGCAGTTCTTC
>TRBV10-3|TRBD2|TRBJ2-3|-
CAISNRGGSGTDTQYF
TGTGCCATCAGTAACCGCGGCGGGAGTGGGACAGATACGCAGTATTTT
>TRBV5-4|-|TRBJ1-5|few
CASSWGGGNQPQHF
TGTGCCAGCAGCTGGGGAGGAGGCAATCAGCCCCAGCATTTT
>TRBV5-1|-|TRBJ2-1|-
CASSEGGSSYNEQFF
TGCGCCAGCAGCGAAGGAGGATCCTCCTACAATGAGCAGTTCTTC
>TRBV28|-|TRBJ2-2|-
CASSRRGELFF
TGTGCCAGCAGCCGTCGCGGGGAGCTGTTTTTT
>TRBV5-4|-|TRBJ1-3|-
CAADSGNAIYF
TGTGCCGCAGACTCTGGAAACGCCATATATTTT
>TRBV28|TRBD1|TRBJ1-5|-
CASTHGQGHQPQHF
TGTGCCAGCACCCATGGACAGGGGCATCAGCCCCAGCATTTT
>TRBV5-4|-|TRBJ2-1|few
CASSLPGSGGNEQFF
TGTGCCAGCAGCTTACCGGGGAGCGGCGGCAATGAGCAGTTCTTC
>TRBV7-3|-|TRBJ2-2|-
CASSFPGAGELFF
TGTGCCAGCAGCTTTCCGGGGGCCGGGGAGCTGTTTTTT
>TRBV7-2|-|TRBJ1-3|-
CASSLVGSGYSGNTIYF
TGTGCCAGCAGCTTAGTTGGCTCGGGATACTCTGGAAACACCATATATTTT
>TRBV6-1|TRBD1|TRBJ2-2|few
CASSDPGQATGELFF
TGTGCCAGCAGTGACCCGGGACAGGCCACCGGGGAGCTGTTTTTT
>TRBV6-5|-|TRBJ2-7|few
CASSSSWAGSYEQYF
TGTGCCAGCAGCAGTAGTTGGGCAGGCTCCTACGAGCAGTACTTC
>TRBV29-1|-|TRBJ2-2|few
CSVEVRIAGELFF
TGCAGCGTTGAAGTTAGAATCGCCGGGGAGCTGTTTTTT
>TRBV6-1|-|TRBJ1-5|-
CASSARARFVWGNQPQHF
TGTGCCAGCAGTGCGAGAGCGAGATTCGTCTGGGGCAATCAGCCCCAGCATTTT
>TRBV6-5|-|TRBJ2-3|-
CASGKSPDTQYF
TGTGCCAGCGGCAAATCGCCAGATACGCAGTATTTT
>TRBV6-4|TRBD2|TRBJ2-1|once
CASSDSVAGVYEQFF
TGTGCCAGCAGTGACTCGGTAGCGGGGGTCTATGAGCAGTTCTTC
>TRBV5-8|TRBD2|TRBJ2-7|few
CASSWGTSGIYF
TGTGCCAGCAGCTGGGGGACTAGCGGGATCTACTTC
>TRBV4-1|-|TRBJ1-1|-
CASSQDKGEGGTEAFF
TGCGCCAGCAGCCAAGATAAAGGGGAGGGTGGCACTGAAGCTTTCTTT
>TRBV10-3|TRBD1|TRBJ1-1|-
CAMTTGLDTEAFF
TGTGCCATGACGACAGGGTTAGACACTGAAGCTTTCTTT
>TRBV19|TRBD2|TRBJ2-2|-
CASRTSSTIIETGELFF
TGTGCCAGTCGGACTAGTTCTACGATTATAGAGACCGGGGAGCTGTTTTTT
>TRBV19|-|TRBJ2-1|-
CASRTGAGNEQFF
TGTGCCAGTAGGACGGGAGCGGGCAATGAGCAGTTCTTC
>TRBV5-1|TRBD2|TRBJ2-1|few
CASSLEPGTNNEQFF
TGCGCCAGCAGCTTGGAGCCAGGGACTAATAATGAGCAGTTCTTC
>TRBV27|-|TRBJ1-5|-
CASSLRGIGNQPQHF
TGTGCCAGCAGTCTAAGGGGAATCGGCAATCAGCCCCAGCATTTT
>TRBV27|TRBD1|TRBJ1-2|-
CASRGAGQGALGYTF
TGTGCCAGCAGGGGCGCAGGGCAGGGGGCGCTTGGCTACACCTTC
>TRBV5-1|-|TRBJ2-4|few
CASSSDLLENIQYF
TGCGCCAGCAGCTCCGATCTTCTAGAAAACATTCAGTACTTC
>TRBV5-4|TRBD2|TRBJ2-5|-
CASSLGSGTGETQYF
TGTGCCAGCAGCTTGGGTAGCGGGACTGGGGAGACCCAGTACTTC
>TRBV5-1|-|TRBJ2-3|-
CASSPTGSSTDTQYF
TGCGCCAGCAGCCCGACGGGGAGTAGCACAGATACGCAGTATTTT
>TRBV7-9|-|TRBJ2-5|-
CASSSQGVQETQYF
TGTGCCAGCAGCTCACAGGGCGTCCAAGAGACCCAGTACTTC
>TRBV6-5|-|TRBJ2-3|few
CASSPTSYTQYF
TGTGCCAGCAGCCCCACTAGCTATACGCAGTATTTT
>TRBV10-3|TRBD2|TRBJ2-1|few
CAISTSTSGRSNEQFF
TGTGCCATCAGTACCTCGACTAGCGGGAGGTCCAATGAGCAGTTCTTC
>TRBV27|TRBD1|TRBJ1-2|-
CASSTQQGGVYGYTF
TGTGCCAGCAGCACCCAACAGGGGGGAGTCTATGGCTACACCTTC
>TRBV28|-|TRBJ2-7|-
CASSSPPRTATYEQYF
TGTGCCAGCAGTTCCCCTCCCCGGACAGCTACCTACGAGCAGTACTTC
>TRBV19|-|TRBJ2-7|-
CASSIGEEQYF
TGTGCCAGTAGTATTGGGGAGGAGCAGTACTTC
>TRBV7-6|-|TRBJ1-4|-
CASSLAATFTNEKLFF
TGTGCCAGCAGCTTAGCGGCGACTTTCACTAATGAAAAACTGTTTTTT
>TRBV23-1|-|TRBJ2-1|-
CASSQSRPLAYNEQFF
TGCGCCAGCAGTCAATCGCGGCCCCTCGCCTACAATGAGCAGTTCTTC
>TRBV29-1|-|TRBJ2-7|few
CSVEDGTVSSYEQYF
TGCAGCGTTGAAGATGGGACTGTTAGCTCCTACGAGCAGTACTTC
>TRBV7-2|-|TRBJ1-5|-
CASSLPALGGESNQPQHF
TGTGCCAGCAGCTTACCCGCTCTCGGGGGAGAAAGCAATCAGCCCCAGCATTTT
>TRBV18|-|TRBJ1-6|few
CASSPQSSGNSPLHF
TGTGCCAGCTCACCACAATCCTCAGGCAATTCACCCCTCCACTTT
>TRBV9|TRBD2|TRBJ2-7|-
CASSARTSGSSYEQYF
TGTGCCAGCAGCGCCCGGACTAGCGGAAGCTCCTACGAGCAGTACTTC